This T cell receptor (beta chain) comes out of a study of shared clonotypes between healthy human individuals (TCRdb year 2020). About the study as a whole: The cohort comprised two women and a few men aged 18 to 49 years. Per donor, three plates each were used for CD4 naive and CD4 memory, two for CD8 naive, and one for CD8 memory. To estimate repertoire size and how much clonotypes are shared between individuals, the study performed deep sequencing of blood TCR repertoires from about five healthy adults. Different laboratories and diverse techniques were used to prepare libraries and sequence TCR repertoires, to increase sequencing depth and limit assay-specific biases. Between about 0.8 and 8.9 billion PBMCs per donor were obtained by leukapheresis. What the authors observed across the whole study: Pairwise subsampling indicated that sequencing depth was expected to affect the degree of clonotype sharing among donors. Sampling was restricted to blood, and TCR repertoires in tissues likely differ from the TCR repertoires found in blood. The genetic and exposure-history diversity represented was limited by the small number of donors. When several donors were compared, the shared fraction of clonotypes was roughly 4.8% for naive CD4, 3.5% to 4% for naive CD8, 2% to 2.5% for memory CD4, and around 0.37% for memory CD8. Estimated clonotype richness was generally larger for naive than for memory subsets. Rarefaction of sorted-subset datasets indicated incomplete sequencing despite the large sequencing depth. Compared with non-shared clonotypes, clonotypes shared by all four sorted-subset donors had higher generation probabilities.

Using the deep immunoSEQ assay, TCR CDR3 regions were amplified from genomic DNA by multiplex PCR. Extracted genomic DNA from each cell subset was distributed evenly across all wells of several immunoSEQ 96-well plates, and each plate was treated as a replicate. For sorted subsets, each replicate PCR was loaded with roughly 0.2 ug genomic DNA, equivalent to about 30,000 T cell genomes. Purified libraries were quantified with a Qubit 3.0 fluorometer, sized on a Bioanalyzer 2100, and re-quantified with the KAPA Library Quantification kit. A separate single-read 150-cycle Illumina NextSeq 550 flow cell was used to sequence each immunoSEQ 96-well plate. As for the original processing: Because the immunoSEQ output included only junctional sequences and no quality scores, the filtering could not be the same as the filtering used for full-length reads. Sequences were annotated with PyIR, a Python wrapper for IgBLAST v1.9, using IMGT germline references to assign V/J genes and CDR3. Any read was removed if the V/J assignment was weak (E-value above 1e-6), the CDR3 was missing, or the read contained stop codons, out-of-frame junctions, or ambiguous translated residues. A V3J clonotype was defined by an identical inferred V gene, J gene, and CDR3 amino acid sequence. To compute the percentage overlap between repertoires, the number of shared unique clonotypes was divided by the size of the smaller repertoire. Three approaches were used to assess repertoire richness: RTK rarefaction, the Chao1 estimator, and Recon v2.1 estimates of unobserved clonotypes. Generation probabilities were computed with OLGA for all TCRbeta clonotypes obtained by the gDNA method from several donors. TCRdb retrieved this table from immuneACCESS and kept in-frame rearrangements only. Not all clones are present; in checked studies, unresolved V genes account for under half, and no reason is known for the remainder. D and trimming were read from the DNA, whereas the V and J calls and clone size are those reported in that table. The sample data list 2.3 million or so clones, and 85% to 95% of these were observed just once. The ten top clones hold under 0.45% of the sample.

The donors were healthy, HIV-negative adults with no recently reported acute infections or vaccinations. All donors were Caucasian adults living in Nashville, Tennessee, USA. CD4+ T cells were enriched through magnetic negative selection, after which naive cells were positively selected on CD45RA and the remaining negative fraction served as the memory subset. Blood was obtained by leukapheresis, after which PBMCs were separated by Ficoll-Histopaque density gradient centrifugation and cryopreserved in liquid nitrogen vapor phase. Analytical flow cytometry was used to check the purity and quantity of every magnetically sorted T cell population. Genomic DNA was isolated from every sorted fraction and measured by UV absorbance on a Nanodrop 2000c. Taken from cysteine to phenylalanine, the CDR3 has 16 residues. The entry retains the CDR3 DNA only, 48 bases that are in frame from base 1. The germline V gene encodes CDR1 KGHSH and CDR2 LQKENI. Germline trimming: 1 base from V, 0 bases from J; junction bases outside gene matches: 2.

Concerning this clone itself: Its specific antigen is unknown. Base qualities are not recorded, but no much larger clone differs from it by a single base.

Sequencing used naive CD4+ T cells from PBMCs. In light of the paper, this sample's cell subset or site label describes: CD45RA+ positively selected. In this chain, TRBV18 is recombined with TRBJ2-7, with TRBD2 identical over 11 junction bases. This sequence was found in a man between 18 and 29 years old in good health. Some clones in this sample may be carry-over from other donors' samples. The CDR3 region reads CASSPRTSGRSYEQYF. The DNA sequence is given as TGTGCCAGCTCACCACGGACTAGCGGGCGCTCCTACGAGCAGTACTTC.